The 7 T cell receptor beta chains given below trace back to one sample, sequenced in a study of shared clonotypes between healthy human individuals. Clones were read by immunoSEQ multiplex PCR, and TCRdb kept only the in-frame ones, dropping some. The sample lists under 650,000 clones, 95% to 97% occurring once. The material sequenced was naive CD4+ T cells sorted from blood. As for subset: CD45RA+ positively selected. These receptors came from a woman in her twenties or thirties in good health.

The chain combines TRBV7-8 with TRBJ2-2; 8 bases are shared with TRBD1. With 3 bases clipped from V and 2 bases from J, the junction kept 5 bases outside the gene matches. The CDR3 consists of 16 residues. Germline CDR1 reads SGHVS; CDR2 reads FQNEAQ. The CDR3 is CASSFRGQENTGELFF. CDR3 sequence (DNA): TGTGCCAGCAGCTTTCGGGGACAGGAAAACACCGGGGAGCTGTTTTTT.

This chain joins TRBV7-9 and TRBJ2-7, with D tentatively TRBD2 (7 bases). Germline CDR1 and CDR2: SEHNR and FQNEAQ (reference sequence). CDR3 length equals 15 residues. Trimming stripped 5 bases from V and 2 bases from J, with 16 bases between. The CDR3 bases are TGTGCCAGCAGCGTAAGGGGGGGGTCCGCCTACGAGCAGTACTTC. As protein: CASSVRGGSAYEQYF.

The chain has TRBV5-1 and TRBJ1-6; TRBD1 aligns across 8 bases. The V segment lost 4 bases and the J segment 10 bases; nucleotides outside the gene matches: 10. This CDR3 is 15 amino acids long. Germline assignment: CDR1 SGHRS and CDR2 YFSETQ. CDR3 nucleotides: TGCGCCAGCAGCCTACAGACAGGGGTGTTGTCACCCCTCCACTTT. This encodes CASSLQTGVLSPLHF.

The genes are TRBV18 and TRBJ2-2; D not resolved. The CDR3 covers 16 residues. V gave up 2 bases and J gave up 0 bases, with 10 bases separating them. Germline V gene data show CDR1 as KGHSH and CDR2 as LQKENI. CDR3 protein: CASSPIVIANTGELFF. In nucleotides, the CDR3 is TGTGCCAGCTCACCAATTGTCATCGCGAACACCGGGGAGCTGTTTTTT.

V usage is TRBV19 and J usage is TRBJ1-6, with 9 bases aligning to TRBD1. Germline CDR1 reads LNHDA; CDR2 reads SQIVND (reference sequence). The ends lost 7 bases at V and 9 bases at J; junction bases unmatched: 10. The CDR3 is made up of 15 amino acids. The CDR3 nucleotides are TGTGCCAGTACCATGACCGACAGGGGGGGTTCACCCCTCCACTTT. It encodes CASTMTDRGGSPLHF.

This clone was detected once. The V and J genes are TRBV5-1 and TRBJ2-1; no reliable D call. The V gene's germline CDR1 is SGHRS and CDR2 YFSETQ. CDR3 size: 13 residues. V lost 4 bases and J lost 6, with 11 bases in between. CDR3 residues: CASSESQVNEQFF. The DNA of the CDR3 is TGCGCCAGCAGCGAGTCGCAAGTCAATGAGCAGTTCTTC.

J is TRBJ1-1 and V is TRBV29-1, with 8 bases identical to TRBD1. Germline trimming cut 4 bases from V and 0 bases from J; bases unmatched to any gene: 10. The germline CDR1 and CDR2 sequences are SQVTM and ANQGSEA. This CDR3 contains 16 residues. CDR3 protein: CSVVTGGHRVNTEAFF. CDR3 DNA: TGCAGCGTTGTCACAGGGGGTCATCGGGTGAACACTGAAGCTTTCTTT.